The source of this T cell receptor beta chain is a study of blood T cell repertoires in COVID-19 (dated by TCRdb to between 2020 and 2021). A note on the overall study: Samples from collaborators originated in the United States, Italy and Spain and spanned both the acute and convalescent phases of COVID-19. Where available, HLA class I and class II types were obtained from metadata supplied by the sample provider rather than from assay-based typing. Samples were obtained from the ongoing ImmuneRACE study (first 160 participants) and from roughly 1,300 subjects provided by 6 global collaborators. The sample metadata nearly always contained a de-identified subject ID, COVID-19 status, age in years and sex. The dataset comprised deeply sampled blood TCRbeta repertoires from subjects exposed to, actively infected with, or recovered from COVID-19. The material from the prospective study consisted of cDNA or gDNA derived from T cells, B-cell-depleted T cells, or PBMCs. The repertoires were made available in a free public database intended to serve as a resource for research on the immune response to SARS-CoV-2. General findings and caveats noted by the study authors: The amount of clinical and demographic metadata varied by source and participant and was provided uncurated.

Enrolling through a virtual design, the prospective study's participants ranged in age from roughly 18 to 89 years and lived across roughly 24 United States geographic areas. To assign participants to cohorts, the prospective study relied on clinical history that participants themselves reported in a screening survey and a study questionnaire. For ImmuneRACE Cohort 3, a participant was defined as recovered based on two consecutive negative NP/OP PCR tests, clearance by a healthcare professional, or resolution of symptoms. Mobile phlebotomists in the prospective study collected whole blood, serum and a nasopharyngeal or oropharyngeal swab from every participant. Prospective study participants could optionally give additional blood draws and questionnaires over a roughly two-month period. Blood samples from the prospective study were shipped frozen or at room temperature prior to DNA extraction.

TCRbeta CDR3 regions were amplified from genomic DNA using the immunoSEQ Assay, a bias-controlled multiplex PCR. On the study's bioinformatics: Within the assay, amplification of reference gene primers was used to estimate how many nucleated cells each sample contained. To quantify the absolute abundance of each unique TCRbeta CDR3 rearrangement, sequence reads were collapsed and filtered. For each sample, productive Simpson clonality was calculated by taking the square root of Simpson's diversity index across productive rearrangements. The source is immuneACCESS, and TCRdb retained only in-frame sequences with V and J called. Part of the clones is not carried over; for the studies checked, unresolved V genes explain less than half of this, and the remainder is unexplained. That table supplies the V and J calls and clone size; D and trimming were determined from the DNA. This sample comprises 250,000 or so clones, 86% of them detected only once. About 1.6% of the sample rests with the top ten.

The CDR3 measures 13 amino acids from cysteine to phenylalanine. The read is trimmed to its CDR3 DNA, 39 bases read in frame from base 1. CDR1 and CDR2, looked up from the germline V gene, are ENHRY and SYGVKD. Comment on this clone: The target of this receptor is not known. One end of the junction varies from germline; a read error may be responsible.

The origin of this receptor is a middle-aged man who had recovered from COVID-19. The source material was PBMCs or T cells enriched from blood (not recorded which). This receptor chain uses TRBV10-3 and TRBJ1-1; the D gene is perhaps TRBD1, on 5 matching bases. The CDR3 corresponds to CAISVRGNAEAFF. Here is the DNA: TGTGCCATCAGTGTCCGGGGGAACGCTGAAGCTTTCTTT.